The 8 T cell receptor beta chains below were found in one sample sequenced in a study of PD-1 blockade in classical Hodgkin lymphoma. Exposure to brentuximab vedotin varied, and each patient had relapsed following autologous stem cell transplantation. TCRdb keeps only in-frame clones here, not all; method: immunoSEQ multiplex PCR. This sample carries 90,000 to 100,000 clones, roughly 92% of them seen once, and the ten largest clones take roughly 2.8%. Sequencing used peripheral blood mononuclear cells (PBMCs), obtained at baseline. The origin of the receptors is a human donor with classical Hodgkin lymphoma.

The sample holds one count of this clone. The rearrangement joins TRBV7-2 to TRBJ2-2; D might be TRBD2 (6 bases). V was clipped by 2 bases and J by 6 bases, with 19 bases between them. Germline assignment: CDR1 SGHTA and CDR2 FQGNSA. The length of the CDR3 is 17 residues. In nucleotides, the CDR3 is TGTGCCAGCAGCTTATCCCAAAGGCGGGGAAGAGCCGGGGAGCTGTTTTTT. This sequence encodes CASSLSQRRGRAGELFF.

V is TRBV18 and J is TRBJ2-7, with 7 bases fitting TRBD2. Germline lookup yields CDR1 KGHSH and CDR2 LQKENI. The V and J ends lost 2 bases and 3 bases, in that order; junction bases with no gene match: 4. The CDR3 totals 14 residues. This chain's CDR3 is CASSPTSSGYEQYF. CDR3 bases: TGTGCCAGCTCACCAACCTCTAGCGGCTACGAGCAGTACTTC.

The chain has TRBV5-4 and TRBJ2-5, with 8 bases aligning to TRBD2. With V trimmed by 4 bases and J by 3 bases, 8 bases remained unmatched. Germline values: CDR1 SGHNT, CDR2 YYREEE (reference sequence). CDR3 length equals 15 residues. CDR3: CASSLDGLAEETQYF. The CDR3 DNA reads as TGTGCCAGCAGCCTAGACGGACTAGCAGAAGAGACCCAGTACTTC.

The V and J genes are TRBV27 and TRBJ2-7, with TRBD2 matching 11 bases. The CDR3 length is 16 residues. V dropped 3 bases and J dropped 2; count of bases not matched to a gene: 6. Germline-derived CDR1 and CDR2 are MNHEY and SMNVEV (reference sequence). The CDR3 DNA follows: TGTGCCAGCAGTTTTAGCCTAGCGGGAGGAGCCTACGAGCAGTACTTC. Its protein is CASSFSLAGGAYEQYF.

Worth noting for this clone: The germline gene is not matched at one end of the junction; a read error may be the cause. The CDR3 sequence is CASSLAGGGEQFF. In DNA form, the CDR3 reads TGTGCCAGCAGTTTAGCGGGAGGCGGTGAGCAGTTCTTC. The J gene is TRBJ2-1, the V gene TRBV11-2; TRBD2 matches 10 bases. Germline-derived CDR1 and CDR2 are SGHAT and FQNNGV. CDR3 length: 13 amino acids. Based on the CDR3 plus reference TRBV11-2 and TRBJ2-1, the full variable domain is EAGVAQSPRYKIIEKRQSVAFWCNPISGHATLYWYQQILGQGPKLLIQFQNNGVVDDSQLPKDRFSAERLKGVDSTLKIQPAKLEDSAVYLCASSLAGGGEQFFGPGTRLTVL.

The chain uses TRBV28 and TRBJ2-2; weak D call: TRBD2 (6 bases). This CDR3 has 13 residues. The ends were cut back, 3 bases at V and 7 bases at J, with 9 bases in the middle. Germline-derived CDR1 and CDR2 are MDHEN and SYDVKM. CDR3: CASSFLRDGELFF. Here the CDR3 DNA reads TGTGCCAGCAGTTTTTTGCGGGACGGGGAGCTGTTTTTT. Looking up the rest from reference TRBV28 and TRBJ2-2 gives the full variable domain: DVKVTQSSRYLVKRTGEKVFLECVQDMDHENMFWYRQDPGLGLRLIYFSYDVKMKEKGDIPEGYSVSREKKERFSLILESASTNQTSMYLCASSFLRDGELFFGEGSRLTVL.

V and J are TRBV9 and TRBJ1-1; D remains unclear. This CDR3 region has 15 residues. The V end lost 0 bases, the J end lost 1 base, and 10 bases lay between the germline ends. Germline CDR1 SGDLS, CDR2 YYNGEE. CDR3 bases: TGTGCCAGCAGCGTAGGTGCGGGCTGGAACACTGAAGCTTTCTTT. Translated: CASSVGAGWNTEAFF.

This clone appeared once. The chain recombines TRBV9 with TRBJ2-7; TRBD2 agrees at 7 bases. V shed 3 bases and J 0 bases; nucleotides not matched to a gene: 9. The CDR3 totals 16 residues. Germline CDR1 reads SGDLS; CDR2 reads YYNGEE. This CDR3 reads CASSGGREAASYEQYF. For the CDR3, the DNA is TGTGCCAGCAGCGGGGGCCGGGAGGCCGCCTCCTACGAGCAGTACTTC.